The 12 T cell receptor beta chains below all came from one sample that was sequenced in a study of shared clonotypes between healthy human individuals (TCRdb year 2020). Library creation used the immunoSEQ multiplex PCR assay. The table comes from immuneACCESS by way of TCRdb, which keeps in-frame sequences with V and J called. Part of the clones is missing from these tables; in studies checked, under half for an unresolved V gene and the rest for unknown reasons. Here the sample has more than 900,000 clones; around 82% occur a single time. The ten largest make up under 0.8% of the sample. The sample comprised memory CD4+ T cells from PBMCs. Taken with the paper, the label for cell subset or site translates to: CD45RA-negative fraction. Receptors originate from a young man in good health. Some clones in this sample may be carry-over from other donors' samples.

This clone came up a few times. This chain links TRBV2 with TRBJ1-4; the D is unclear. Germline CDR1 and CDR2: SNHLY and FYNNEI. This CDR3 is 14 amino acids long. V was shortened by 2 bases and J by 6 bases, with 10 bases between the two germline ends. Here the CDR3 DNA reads TGTGCCAGCAGTGAATTAATGGGAGATGAAAAACTGTTTTTT. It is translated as CASSELMGDEKLFF. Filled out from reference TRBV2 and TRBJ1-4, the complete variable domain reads EPEVTQTPSHQVTQMGQEVILRCVPISNHLYFYWYRQILGQKVEFLVSFYNNEISEKSEIFDDQFSVERPDGSNFTLKIRSTKLEDSAMYFCASSELMGDEKLFFGSGTQLSVL.

CDR3 bases: TGTGCCAGCAGTTATAGCAGGAGGCGGACTGAAGCTTTCTTT. Encoded protein: CASSYSRRRTEAFF. The chain links TRBV6-5 to TRBJ1-1; D not resolved. The CDR3 is made up of 14 amino acids. V lost 3 bases, J lost 5 bases, and 13 bases lay in between. From germline, CDR1 is MNHEY and CDR2 SVGAGI.

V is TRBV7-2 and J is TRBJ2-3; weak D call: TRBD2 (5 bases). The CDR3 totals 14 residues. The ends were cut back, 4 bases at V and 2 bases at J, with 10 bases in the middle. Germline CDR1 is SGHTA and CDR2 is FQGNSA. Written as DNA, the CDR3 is TGTGCCAGCAGCTCGGGGTTCGTCACAGATACGCAGTATTTT. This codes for CASSSGFVTDTQYF. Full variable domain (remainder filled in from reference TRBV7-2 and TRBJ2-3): GAGVSQSPSNKVTEKGKDVELRCDPISGHTALYWYRQSLGQGLEFLIYFQGNSAPDKSGLPSDRFSAERTGGSVSTLTIQRTQQEDSAVYLCASSSGFVTDTQYFGPGTRLTVL.

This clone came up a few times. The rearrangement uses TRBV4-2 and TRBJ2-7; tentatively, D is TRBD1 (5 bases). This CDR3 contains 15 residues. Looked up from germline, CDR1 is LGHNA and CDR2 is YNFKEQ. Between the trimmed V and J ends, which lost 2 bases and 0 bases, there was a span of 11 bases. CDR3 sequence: CASSQPQASSYEQYF. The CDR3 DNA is TGTGCCAGCAGCCAACCACAGGCGAGCTCCTACGAGCAGTACTTC.

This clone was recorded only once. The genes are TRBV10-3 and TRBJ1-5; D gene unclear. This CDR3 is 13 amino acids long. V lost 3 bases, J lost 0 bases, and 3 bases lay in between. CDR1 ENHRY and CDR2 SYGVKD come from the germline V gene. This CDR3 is CAISDSSNQPQHF. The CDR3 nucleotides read TGTGCCATCAGTGACAGTAGCAATCAGCCCCAGCATTTT.

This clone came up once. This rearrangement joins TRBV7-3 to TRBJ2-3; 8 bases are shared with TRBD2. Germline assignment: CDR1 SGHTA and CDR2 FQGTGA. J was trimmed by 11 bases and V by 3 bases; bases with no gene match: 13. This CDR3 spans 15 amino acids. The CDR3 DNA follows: TGTGCCAGCAGCTTTAGTAGCGGGACTGTCTGGATGCAGTATTTT. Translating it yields CASSFSSGTVWMQYF.

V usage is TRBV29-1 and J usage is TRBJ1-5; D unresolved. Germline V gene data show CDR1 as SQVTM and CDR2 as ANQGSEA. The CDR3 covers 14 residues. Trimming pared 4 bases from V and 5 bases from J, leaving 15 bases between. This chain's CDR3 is CSVGGLSVDQPQHF. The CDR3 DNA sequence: TGCAGCGTTGGAGGCCTTTCTGTAGATCAGCCCCAGCATTTT.

CDR3 coding DNA: TGTGCCAGCAGGCCGCAGGGGGTTAACAATCAGCCCCAGCATTTT. Protein: CASRPQGVNNQPQHF. The chain has TRBV28 and TRBJ1-5; 7 positions match TRBD1. Germline trimming cut 6 bases from V and 3 bases from J; bases unmatched to any gene: 8. This CDR3 region has 15 residues. Germline V CDR1 and CDR2: MDHEN, SYDVKM.

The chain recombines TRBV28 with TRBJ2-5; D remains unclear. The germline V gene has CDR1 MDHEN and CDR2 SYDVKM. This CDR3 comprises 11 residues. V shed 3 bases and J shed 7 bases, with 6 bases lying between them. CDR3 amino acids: CASSFFATQYF. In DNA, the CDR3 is TGTGCCAGCAGTTTTTTCGCGACCCAGTACTTC.

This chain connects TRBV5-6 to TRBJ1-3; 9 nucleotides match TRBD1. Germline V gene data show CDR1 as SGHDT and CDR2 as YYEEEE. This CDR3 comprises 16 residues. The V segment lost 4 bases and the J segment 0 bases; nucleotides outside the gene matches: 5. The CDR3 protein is CASSGDRGSSGNTIYF. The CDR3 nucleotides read TGTGCCAGCAGCGGAGACAGGGGGAGCTCTGGAAACACCATATATTTT.

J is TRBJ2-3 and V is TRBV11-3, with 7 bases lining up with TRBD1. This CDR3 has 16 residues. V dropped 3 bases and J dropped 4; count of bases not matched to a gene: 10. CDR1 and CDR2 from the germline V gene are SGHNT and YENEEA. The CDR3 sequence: CASSLGQTKRADTQYF. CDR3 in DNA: TGTGCCAGCAGCTTGGGACAGACCAAGAGGGCAGATACGCAGTATTTT.

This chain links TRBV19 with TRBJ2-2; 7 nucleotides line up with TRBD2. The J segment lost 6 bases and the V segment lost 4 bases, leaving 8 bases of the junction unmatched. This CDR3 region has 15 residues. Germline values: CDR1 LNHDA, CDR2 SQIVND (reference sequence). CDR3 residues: CASSKSLAVSGELFF. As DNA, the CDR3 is TGTGCCAGTAGTAAGAGTCTAGCGGTCTCCGGGGAGCTGTTTTTT.